The 5 T cell receptor beta chains listed next were all sequenced from one sample in a study of blood T cell repertoires in COVID-19. Profiled with immunoSEQ multiplex PCR; TCRdb holds only in-frame clones, not every one. The data show around 300,000 clones, around nine tenths seen once. The sample was peripheral blood. These receptors all come from a woman in her twenties or thirties with COVID-19, enrolled during active disease.

The chain combines TRBV5-1 with TRBJ2-1, with D maybe TRBD2 (5 bases). CDR1 is SGHRS, CDR2 YFSETQ, per germline. V lost 5 bases and J lost 1, with 16 bases in between. CDR3 length: 16 residues. The CDR3 loop reads CASRITPGGSYNEQFF. The CDR3 bases are TGCGCCAGCAGGATTACTCCCGGCGGGTCCTACAATGAGCAGTTCTTC.

The chain combines TRBV10-3 with TRBJ2-2, with a weak D call TRBD2 (5 bases). Trimming took off 2 bases at V and 5 bases at J, with 12 bases between the two ends. The CDR3 has 15 residues. Germline V lookup: CDR1 ENHRY, CDR2 SYGVKD. CDR3 coding DNA: TGTGCCATCAGTGAGACTACTAGGCGGACCGGGGAGCTGTTTTTT. It codes for CAISETTRRTGELFF.

CDR3 loop: CASSLLSNQPQHF. The CDR3 DNA reads as TGTGCCAGCAGTTTATTAAGCAATCAGCCCCAGCATTTT. V usage is TRBV28 and J usage is TRBJ1-5, with D hard to call. Looked up from germline, CDR1 is MDHEN and CDR2 is SYDVKM. The CDR3 extends over 13 amino acids. The V gene lost 1 base and the J gene lost 1 base, with 2 bases spanning the gap.

This chain uses TRBV6-2 or TRBV6-3 with TRBJ2-7; TRBD2 agrees at 11 bases. CDR1 MNHEY and CDR2 SVGEGT come from the germline V gene. The length of the CDR3 is 17 residues. J gave up 1 base and V 2 bases, and 7 bases lay outside the gene matches. CDR3 residues: CASSYEASGRTSYEQYF. The CDR3 nucleotides read TGTGCCAGCAGTTACGAGGCTAGCGGGAGGACATCCTACGAGCAGTACTTC.

The chain uses TRBV9 and TRBJ1-5, with D hard to call. CDR3 length: 15 residues. Germline values: CDR1 SGDLS, CDR2 YYNGEE. V gave up 4 bases and J gave up 0 bases, with 11 bases separating them. This CDR3 reads CASSPGGYSNQPQHF. CDR3 bases: TGTGCCAGCAGCCCCGGCGGTTATAGCAATCAGCCCCAGCATTTT.